The 22 T cell receptor beta chains in this list originate from one sample, sequenced in a study of identical twins (dated by TCRdb to between 2015 and 2016). Library creation used 5' RACE. This sample was sequenced with an Illumina HiSeq 2000. The public reads were run again by TCRdb, first through fastp at Q25 and then through MiXCR, and only productive beta chains were kept. One record per CDR3 amino acid sequence lists the most common genes and DNA. For this sample there are about 220,000 distinct CDR3 sequences; 6% to 9% appear just once. In total, the top ten clones hold more than 1.5% of the sample. The data also belong to a second study, concerning yellow fever vaccine responses in identical twins.

The material sequenced was memory (CD45RO+) T cells sorted from blood. The intended sense of this specimen's cell subset or site label: CD45RO+ enriched T cells. The origin of the receptors is a young woman in good health.

This clonotype was observed at least ten times. The chain is built from TRBV20-1 and TRBJ2-1, with 8 bases matching TRBD2. Germline CDR1 and CDR2: DFQATT and SNEGSKA (reference sequence). This CDR3 has 15 residues. V lost 0 bases and J lost 2; bases outside the gene matches: 3. The CDR3 coding sequence is TGCAGTGCTAGAGATCCGGGGGGGGCCTACAATGAGCAGTTCTTC. It is translated as CSARDPGGAYNEQFF.

This clonotype appeared many times. The rearrangement uses TRBV24-1 and TRBJ2-1; TRBD2 might be the D (5 bases). This CDR3 is built from 16 residues. In germline, CDR1 is KGHDR, CDR2 SFDVKD. Trimming left V 3 bases short and J 0 bases short, with 11 bases between. The CDR3 protein is CATSDVSGRSYNEQFF. The CDR3 DNA sequence: TGTGCCACCAGTGATGTCAGCGGACGCTCCTACAATGAGCAGTTCTTC.

This clonotype was seen at least ten times. The chain couples TRBV28 to TRBJ2-5; D may be TRBD2 (6 bases). Germline values: CDR1 MDHEN, CDR2 SYDVKM. The CDR3 is 16 residues long. V lost 7 bases to trimming and J lost 5 bases, with 23 bases between them. The CDR3 here is CASNPGTGHKSETQYF. The CDR3 DNA reads as TGTGCCAGCAACCCAGGGACTGGGCACAAGTCGGAGACCCAGTACTTC.

In this sample, this clonotype turned up a few times. The V and J genes are TRBV6-2 or TRBV6-3 and TRBJ2-5; D perhaps matches TRBD2 (5 bases). The germline gives CDR1 MNHEY, CDR2 SVGEGT. V shed 7 bases and J shed 5 bases, with 20 bases lying between them. The CDR3 length is 15 residues. CDR3 in DNA: TGTGCCAGCAATCTGGCTAGCTTGGGTTTGGAGACCCAGTACTTC. Residues: CASNLASLGLETQYF.

This clonotype was seen repeatedly, ten times or more. This chain joins TRBV29-1 and TRBJ2-7, with a weak D call TRBD1 (7 bases). CDR1 and CDR2 from the germline V gene are SQVTM and ANQGSEA. Between the trimmed V and J ends, which lost 0 bases and 4 bases, there was a span of 13 bases. This CDR3 has 14 amino acids. The CDR3 here is CSVEDRAGGYEQYF. The CDR3 DNA reads as TGCAGCGTTGAAGATCGGGCAGGGGGGTACGAGCAGTACTTC.

Many counts were recorded for this clonotype. The rearrangement uses TRBV6-4 and TRBJ1-1; possibly TRBD1 for D (6 bases). V was shortened by 2 bases and J by 5 bases, with 15 bases between the two germline ends. There are 15 residues in the CDR3. Germline lookup yields CDR1 MRHNA and CDR2 SNTAGT. The CDR3 is CASSDRPDSMTEAFF. The CDR3 DNA is TGTGCCAGCAGTGACCGCCCGGACAGTATGACTGAAGCTTTCTTT.

This clonotype has only a few counts. The rearrangement links TRBV29-1 to TRBJ2-3; 8 bases are a match to TRBD1. V shed 8 bases and J 0 bases; nucleotides not matched to a gene: 13. This CDR3 is 16 amino acids long. The germline V gene encodes CDR1 SQVTM and CDR2 ANQGSEA. CDR3: CSSLLGDRLSTDTQYF. The CDR3 DNA sequence: TGCAGCTCCCTACTCGGGGACAGGCTTAGCACAGATACGCAGTATTTT.

Only a few counts were recorded for this clonotype. The V gene is TRBV18, the J gene TRBJ2-3, with 9 positions matching TRBD2. Germline CDR1 and CDR2: KGHSH and LQKENI. The CDR3 is 17 residues long. Trimming took 3 bases from V and 4 from J; bases not matched to a gene: 11. This chain's CDR3 is CASSPRLAGGRADTQYF. The DNA of the CDR3 is TGTGCCAGCTCACCGAGACTCGCGGGGGGGCGGGCAGATACGCAGTATTTT.

This clonotype was counted a few times. V is TRBV12-3 or TRBV12-4 and J is TRBJ2-1; TRBD2 might be the D (6 bases). This CDR3 has 12 amino acids. Trimming took 6 bases from V and 10 from J, leaving 13 bases between them. CDR3 coding DNA: TGTGCCAGCAGCGGACCTAGCGCGGAGCAGTTCTTC. Amino acid sequence: CASSGPSAEQFF.

The table lists this clonotype with many counts. The chain links TRBV29-1 to TRBJ2-5; D ambiguous. Trimming took 1 base from V and 5 from J, leaving 8 bases between them. This CDR3 is built from 12 residues. Germline assignment: CDR1 SQVTM and CDR2 ANQGSEA. CDR3 sequence reads: CSVEGKSETQYF. The CDR3 DNA reads TGCAGCGTTGAAGGGAAGTCGGAGACCCAGTACTTC.

The J gene is TRBJ2-5, the V gene TRBV20-1; possibly TRBD1 for D (6 bases). The CDR3 runs to 14 residues. Germline values: CDR1 DFQATT, CDR2 SNEGSKA (reference sequence). V was cut by 5 bases and J by 7 bases, with 20 bases left in between. CDR3 nucleotides: TGCAGTGCTGCCAGGGGAGACCCCAGGGGGACCCAGTACTTC. Protein product: CSAARGDPRGTQYF.

This clonotype came up many times. The V call is TRBV11-2, the J call TRBJ1-1, with 7 nucleotides matching TRBD1. After removal of 6 bases from V and 4 bases from J, the junction contained 5 bases not matched to a gene. Germline V lookup: CDR1 SGHAT, CDR2 FQNNGV. This CDR3 has 13 amino acids. The CDR3 sequence is CASSVQGFTEAFF. CDR3 bases: TGTGCCAGCAGTGTACAGGGGTTCACTGAAGCTTTCTTT.

There are a few counts of this clonotype. This chain links TRBV2 with TRBJ2-2, with D tentatively TRBD1 (6 bases). Germline loops: CDR1 SNHLY, CDR2 FYNNEI. Between the trimmed V and J ends, which lost 6 bases and 7 bases, there was a span of 18 bases. The CDR3 has 15 residues. The CDR3, as DNA: TGTGCCAGCAGCCTGACAGGACCCCCCGGCGGGGAGCTGTTTTTT. Amino acids: CASSLTGPPGGELFF.

This clonotype was recorded at least ten times. The V and J genes are TRBV7-9 and TRBJ2-7; tentatively, D is TRBD1 (5 bases). V shed 5 bases and J shed 5 bases, with 7 bases lying between them. In germline, CDR1 is SEHNR, CDR2 FQNEAQ (reference sequence). The CDR3 covers 11 residues. The CDR3 spells CASSRGNEQYF. The CDR3 DNA sequence: TGTGCCAGCAGCAGGGGTAACGAGCAGTACTTC.

This sequence joins TRBV3-1 and TRBJ2-7; D gene ambiguous. The V gene lost 5 bases and the J gene lost 7 bases, with 12 bases spanning the gap. The CDR3 consists of 12 residues. Germline values: CDR1 LGHDT, CDR2 YNNKEL (reference sequence). In nucleotides, the CDR3 is TGTGCCAGCAGCGCCCGGGTCGGGGAGCAGTACTTC. Encoded protein: CASSARVGEQYF.

CDR3: CASSQDASGATDTQYF. The CDR3 DNA is TGTGCCAGCAGCCAAGATGCCAGCGGGGCCACAGATACGCAGTATTTT. The genes are TRBV4-2 and TRBJ2-3; TRBD2 agrees at 7 bases. V lost 0 bases and J lost 2; bases outside the gene matches: 5. Per germline, CDR1 LGHNA and CDR2 YNFKEQ. The CDR3 contains 16 residues.

The chain has TRBV5-1 and TRBJ1-4; TRBD1 aligns across 8 bases. The CDR3 consists of 18 residues. Germline CDR1 SGHRS, CDR2 YFSETQ. J was trimmed by 8 bases and V by 4 bases; bases with no gene match: 19. CDR3 nucleotides: TGCGCCAGCAGCCCGTCCGGGACAGGACTCATCGAAGGGGAAAAACTGTTTTTT. It specifies CASSPSGTGLIEGEKLFF.

There are many counts of this clonotype. The rearrangement joins TRBV28 to TRBJ2-1, with 9 bases matching TRBD2. This CDR3 region has 16 residues. Trimming at V came to 4 bases and at J to 1 base, leaving 5 bases not matched to a gene. Germline CDR1 MDHEN, CDR2 SYDVKM. This CDR3 reads CASSSTSGPSYNEQFF. The CDR3 region has the DNA TGTGCCAGCAGTTCGACTAGCGGACCGTCCTACAATGAGCAGTTCTTC. The variable domain in full, with the rest retrieved from reference TRBV28 and TRBJ2-1, is DVKVTQSSRYLVKRTGEKVFLECVQDMDHENMFWYRQDPGLGLRLIYFSYDVKMKEKGDIPEGYSVSREKKERFSLILESASTNQTSMYLCASSSTSGPSYNEQFFGPGTRLTVL.

This clonotype was seen a single time. This may be a read error, as it is one base from a much larger clone. V gene TRBV12-3 or TRBV12-4 combines with J gene TRBJ2-7, with TRBD1 as a possible D gene (6 bases). The CDR3 is 15 amino acids. The CDR3 loop reads CGSRNRRDNSYEQYF. As DNA, the CDR3 is TGTGGCAGCAGGAACCGCCGGGACAACTCCTACGAGCAGTACTTC.

The sample holds a few counts of this clonotype. This chain connects TRBV20-1 to TRBJ2-3; D remains ambiguous. Germline V gene lookup returns CDR1 DFQATT and CDR2 SNEGSKA (reference sequence). With 0 bases removed from V and 1 base from J, the gap between germline ends came to 11 bases. The CDR3 loop spans 15 amino acids. The chain's CDR3 is CSAREGGLRTDTQYF. In DNA, the CDR3 is TGCAGTGCTAGAGAGGGTGGGCTGCGCACAGATACGCAGTATTTT.

This clonotype appeared a few times. The chain links TRBV20-1 to TRBJ2-7, with D perhaps matching TRBD2 (5 bases). The V gene's germline CDR1 is DFQATT and CDR2 SNEGSKA (reference sequence). Trimming left V 3 bases short and J 5 bases short, with 11 bases between. The CDR3 is 12 amino acids. The CDR3 DNA reads TGCAGTGCTAGGAAGACTAACGACGAGCAGTACTTC. Translating gives CSARKTNDEQYF.

This clonotype was counted at least ten times. The genes are TRBV7-2 and TRBJ1-2, with D uncertain. The V gene lost 3 bases and the J gene lost 8 bases, with 13 bases spanning the gap. Germline V gene lookup returns CDR1 SGHTA and CDR2 FQGNSA. The CDR3 is 13 residues long. CDR3 in amino acids: CASSFLALRGYTF. The CDR3, as DNA: TGTGCCAGCAGCTTTCTGGCCCTTCGGGGCTACACCTTC. The full variable domain, with the rest looked up from reference TRBV7-2 and TRBJ1-2, is GAGVSQSPSNKVTEKGKDVELRCDPISGHTALYWYRQSLGQGLEFLIYFQGNSAPDKSGLPSDRFSAERTGGSVSTLTIQRTQQEDSAVYLCASSFLALRGYTFGSGTRLTVV.